Shown below are 18 T cell receptor beta chains from a single sample sequenced in a study of vaccination effects on CD4 cells after COVID-19. Measured with immunoSEQ multiplex PCR; TCRdb has only the in-frame clones, and not every one. The data show more than 8,500 clones, around 74% seen once. At the end of 10 days of culture, CD4+ T cells were isolated. Each participant received a vaccine that was either BNT162b2 or mRNA-1273, given as two doses. Antigens for these TCRs are unknown. Sample: CD4+ T cells from PBMCs cultured without peptide, taken after COVID-19 vaccination. Receptor source: a human donor who received a COVID-19 vaccine.

This chain connects TRBV24-1 to TRBJ2-3; D remains ambiguous. The germline V gene encodes CDR1 KGHDR and CDR2 SFDVKD. With 4 bases removed from V and 5 bases from J, the gap between germline ends came to 12 bases. The CDR3 sequence is 14 residues long. CDR3 in amino acids: CATSDRSIIDTQYF. DNA for the CDR3: TGTGCCACCAGTGACCGCTCGATCATAGATACGCAGTATTTT.

CDR3 sequence: CASSQDRRSSGNTIYF. CDR3 sequence (DNA): TGTGCCAGCAGCCAAGACAGGAGAAGCTCTGGAAACACCATATATTTT. V and J are TRBV3-1 (or the pseudogene TRBV3-2) and TRBJ1-3; D unresolved. Between the trimmed V and J ends, which lost 0 bases and 0 bases, there was a span of 9 bases. CDR1 and CDR2 from the germline V gene are LGHDT and YNNKEL (reference sequence). The CDR3 has 16 residues.

V usage is TRBV4-1 and J usage is TRBJ1-6, with TRBD1 as a possible D gene (5 bases). Germline loops: CDR1 MGHRA, CDR2 YSYEKL. The CDR3 extends over 14 amino acids. V gave up 4 bases and J gave up 5 bases, with 9 bases separating them. CDR3: CASSRDGNNSPLHF. CDR3 nucleotide sequence: TGCGCCAGCAGCCGGGACGGTAATAATTCACCCCTCCACTTT.

The chain employs TRBV5-1 and TRBJ2-7; D perhaps matches TRBD1 (5 bases). This CDR3 is built from 15 residues. Trimming pared 2 bases from V and 2 bases from J, leaving 14 bases between. Per germline, CDR1 SGHRS and CDR2 YFSETQ. The chain's CDR3 is CASSLGQGRTYEQYF. The CDR3 nucleotides read TGCGCCAGCAGCTTAGGGCAGGGTAGGACCTACGAGCAGTACTTC.

This sequence joins TRBV20-1 and TRBJ2-1, with a possible D match to TRBD1 (5 bases). The germline V gene encodes CDR1 DFQATT and CDR2 SNEGSKA (reference sequence). The CDR3 loop spans 14 amino acids. Between the trimmed V and J ends, which lost 3 bases and 3 bases, there was a span of 12 bases. The CDR3 region is CSASSTDSYNEQFF. The CDR3 nucleotides read TGCAGTGCTAGTTCGACCGACAGCTACAATGAGCAGTTCTTC.

The rearrangement links TRBV9 to TRBJ2-1, with 8 bases that match TRBD2. Germline CDR1 and CDR2: SGDLS and YYNGEE. CDR3 length: 16 amino acids. J lost 0 bases, V lost 3 bases, and 5 bases had no gene match. The CDR3 DNA sequence: TGTGCCAGCAGCGGTACTAGCGGAAGCTCCTACAATGAGCAGTTCTTC. It specifies CASSGTSGSSYNEQFF.

The chain combines TRBV7-8 with TRBJ1-5, with a possible D match to TRBD1 (6 bases). V was cut by 1 base and J by 3 bases, with 19 bases left in between. Germline V CDR1 and CDR2: SGHVS, FQNEAQ. The CDR3 sequence is 18 residues long. The CDR3: CASSLEGVVRGYNQPQHF. The CDR3, as DNA: TGTGCCAGCAGCTTAGAGGGGGTGGTCAGGGGCTACAATCAGCCCCAGCATTTT.

This chain links TRBV7-2 with TRBJ2-5, with 9 bases matching TRBD1. CDR1 and CDR2 from the germline V gene are SGHTA and FQGNSA. CDR3 length: 15 residues. The ends lost 5 bases at V and 2 bases at J; junction bases unmatched: 6. In DNA form, the CDR3 reads TGTGCCAGCAGCCCCCGACAGGGGGGGCAAGAGACCCAGTACTTC. Translating it yields CASSPRQGGQETQYF. The full variable domain, with the rest looked up from reference TRBV7-2 and TRBJ2-5, is GAGVSQSPSNKVTEKGKDVELRCDPISGHTALYWYRQSLGQGLEFLIYFQGNSAPDKSGLPSDRFSAERTGGSVSTLTIQRTQQEDSAVYLCASSPRQGGQETQYFGPGTRLLVL.

This chain connects TRBV18 to TRBJ2-5, with D hard to call. The germline V gene encodes CDR1 KGHSH and CDR2 LQKENI. Trimming pared 5 bases from V and 2 bases from J, leaving 6 bases between. CDR3 length: 12 amino acids. The CDR3 DNA follows: TGTGCCAGCTCATCCGTACAAGAGACCCAGTACTTC. It is translated as CASSSVQETQYF. The full variable domain, with the rest looked up from reference TRBV18 and TRBJ2-5, is NAGVMQNPRHLVRRRGQEARLRCSPMKGHSHVYWYRQLPEEGLKFMVYLQKENIIDESGMPKERFSAEFPKEGPSILRIQQVVRGDSAAYFCASSSVQETQYFGPGTRLLVL.

CDR3 sequence reads: CASSLGGSHGYTF. DNA for the CDR3: TGTGCCAGCAGCTTGGGCGGGAGTCATGGCTACACCTTC. The gene calls are TRBV5-4 and TRBJ1-2, with no clear D. This CDR3 spans 13 amino acids. CDR1 is SGHNT and CDR2 is YYREEE in the germline V gene (reference sequence). Trimming shortened V by 0 bases and J by 6 bases, and 9 bases separated the two germline ends.

This clone was seen once. The genes are TRBV3-1 (or the pseudogene TRBV3-2) and TRBJ2-6; D unresolved. Germline V CDR1 and CDR2: LGHDT, YNNKEL (reference sequence). The CDR3 is 15 amino acids. The V end was cut by 4 bases, the J end by 0 bases, with 7 bases between. CDR3 loop: CASSLRSSGANVLTF. CDR3 coding DNA: TGTGCCAGCAGCCTCAGGAGCTCTGGGGCCAACGTCCTGACTTTC.

The chain has TRBV27 and TRBJ1-1, with D possibly being TRBD1 (6 bases). The V gene's germline CDR1 is MNHEY and CDR2 SMNVEV (reference sequence). Trimming took 7 bases from V and 7 from J, leaving 10 bases between them. The CDR3 loop spans 11 amino acids. The CDR3 here is CASIGTSEAFF. CDR3 DNA: TGTGCCAGCATCGGGACAAGTGAAGCTTTCTTT.

V is TRBV4-1 and J is TRBJ2-6; the D is unclear. The V gene lost 0 bases and the J gene lost 1 base, with 16 bases spanning the gap. Germline assignment: CDR1 MGHRA and CDR2 YSYEKL. This CDR3 region has 19 residues. CDR3 nucleotides: TGCGCCAGCAGCCAAGATAGATGGCAGGCGCCGTCTGGGGCCAACGTCCTGACTTTC. Its protein is CASSQDRWQAPSGANVLTF.

The J gene is TRBJ2-1, the V gene TRBV14, with TRBD2 matching over 15 bases. With V trimmed by 3 bases and J by 6 bases, 9 bases remained unmatched. Germline-derived CDR1 and CDR2 are SGHDN and FVKESK. CDR3 length: 18 residues. This chain's CDR3 is CASSHSPGLAGGGNEQFF. CDR3 in DNA: TGTGCCAGCAGCCATTCCCCCGGACTAGCGGGAGGGGGCAATGAGCAGTTCTTC.

The chain has TRBV11-1 and TRBJ2-1; D might be TRBD2 (6 bases). Per germline, CDR1 SGHAT and CDR2 FQDESV (reference sequence). The CDR3 has 15 residues. Trimming left V 5 bases short and J 3 bases short, with 14 bases between. CDR3 loop: CASSRGSTNYNEQFF. As DNA, the CDR3 is TGTGCCAGCAGCCGGGGGTCGACTAACTACAATGAGCAGTTCTTC.

V is TRBV19 and J is TRBJ2-2, with no clear D. Germline-derived CDR1 and CDR2 are LNHDA and SQIVND (reference sequence). The CDR3 totals 13 residues. The ends were cut back, 0 bases at V and 6 bases at J, with 5 bases in the middle. The CDR3 DNA reads TGTGCCAGTAGTATAGACCGGCCCGGGGAGCTGTTTTTT. Its translation: CASSIDRPGELFF.

V usage is TRBV11-3 and J usage is TRBJ2-3; the match to TRBD2 covers 7 bases. This CDR3 has 13 residues. Trimming cost V 4 bases and J 6 bases; bases outside gene matches: 4. CDR1 SGHNT and CDR2 YENEEA come from the germline V gene. The CDR3 sequence is CASSSTSVDTQYF. The CDR3 nucleotides read TGTGCCAGCAGCTCCACTAGCGTGGATACGCAGTATTTT.

The chain combines TRBV15 with TRBJ1-5; D uncertain. CDR1 and CDR2 from the germline V gene are LNHNV and YYDKDF (reference sequence). The CDR3 is 16 amino acids. V was trimmed by 0 bases and J by 7 bases, leaving 16 bases between them. The CDR3 protein is CATSRDQLQQRQPQHF. The CDR3 bases are TGTGCCACCAGCAGAGATCAGTTACAGCAGAGACAGCCCCAGCATTTT.